These 30 T cell receptor beta chains came from one sample sequenced in a study of blood T cell repertoires in COVID-19. Measured with immunoSEQ multiplex PCR; TCRdb has only the in-frame clones, and not every one. The sample includes under 300,000 clones, roughly 80% of them seen just once. The sample comprised peripheral blood. The source is a woman under 30 with acute or convalescent COVID-19.

The genes are TRBV6-5 and TRBJ2-3, with 7 bases identical to TRBD1. V shed 2 bases, J shed 3 bases, and the junction held 5 bases outside the gene matches. This CDR3 spans 15 amino acids. Germline V gene lookup returns CDR1 MNHEY and CDR2 SVGAGI. The CDR3 region is CASSYGTARTDTQYF. The CDR3 DNA is TGTGCCAGCAGTTACGGGACAGCGAGGACAGATACGCAGTATTTT.

The chain combines TRBV6-5 with TRBJ1-1; 12 bases are shared with TRBD1. The CDR3 runs 14 residues. The germline CDR1 and CDR2 sequences are MNHEY and SVGAGI. V lost 1 base and J lost 8; bases outside the gene matches: 2. CDR3 loop: CASSYWGTGGEAFF. In DNA form, the CDR3 reads TGTGCCAGCAGTTACTGGGGGACAGGGGGCGAAGCTTTCTTT.

The genes are TRBV5-4 and TRBJ1-2, with a possible D match to TRBD1 (6 bases). Trimming shortened V by 4 bases and J by 6 bases, and 7 bases separated the two germline ends. Germline CDR1 reads SGHNT; CDR2 reads YYREEE (reference sequence). CDR3 size: 11 residues. The CDR3 bases are TGTGCCAGCAGCCGACAGGATGGCTACACCTTC. Translation: CASSRQDGYTF.

This clone was recorded once. The chain carries TRBV19 and TRBJ1-2; D call uncertain. Germline V gene sequence: CDR1 LNHDA, CDR2 SQIVND (reference sequence). Trimming pared 4 bases from V and 5 bases from J, leaving 5 bases between. The CDR3 totals 11 residues. CDR3 nucleotides: TGTGCCAGTAGTACGGTTTATGGCTACACCTTC. This gives the protein CASSTVYGYTF.

This clone has a single count. V gene TRBV4-3 combines with J gene TRBJ1-1; 12 bases fit TRBD1. This CDR3 region has 16 residues. The junction had 4 bases not matched to a gene; V was cut back by 4 bases and J by 1 base. The germline V gene encodes CDR1 LGHNA and CDR2 YSLEER. The CDR3: CASSRGTGGGNTEAFF. In nucleotides, the CDR3 is TGCGCCAGCAGCCGCGGGACAGGGGGCGGGAACACTGAAGCTTTCTTT.

This chain connects TRBV4-1 to TRBJ2-1; no reliable D call. V dropped 0 bases and J dropped 0 bases, with 9 bases sitting between them. Germline CDR1 reads MGHRA; CDR2 reads YSYEKL. The CDR3 is 16 residues long. CDR3 loop: CASSQDFESSYNEQFF. CDR3 DNA sequence: TGCGCCAGCAGCCAAGATTTCGAGAGCTCCTACAATGAGCAGTTCTTC.

The genes are TRBV28 and TRBJ2-1; D might be TRBD2 (5 bases). Germline assignment: CDR1 MDHEN and CDR2 SYDVKM. Trimming removed 4 bases at V and 0 bases at J, with 16 bases between. This CDR3 contains 17 residues. In DNA, the CDR3 is TGTGCCAGCAGTTCCACGTCTTGGGAGAGCTCCTACAATGAGCAGTTCTTC. It encodes CASSSTSWESSYNEQFF.

CDR3 residues: CASSLTERSYNEQFF. In DNA form, the CDR3 reads TGTGCCAGCAGCTTAACGGAGCGGAGCTACAATGAGCAGTTCTTC. The gene calls are TRBV11-2 and TRBJ2-1; tentative D call: TRBD2 (5 bases). Germline V gives CDR1 SGHAT, CDR2 FQNNGV. This CDR3 spans 15 amino acids. V lost 2 bases and J 3 bases, leaving 11 bases between the germline ends.

Written as DNA, the CDR3 is TGTGCCAGCATCCCTGGGCACTCGACTAATTCACCCCTCCACTTT. Protein: CASIPGHSTNSPLHF. J is TRBJ1-6 and V is TRBV21-1; the listed D gene, TRBD1, was not tested against the DNA. TRBV21-1 is shown as a pseudogene. The CDR3 has 15 residues.

V gene TRBV4-3 combines with J gene TRBJ1-2, with 8 bases aligning to TRBD1. The CDR3 contains 16 residues. Trimming cost V 5 bases and J 6 bases; bases outside gene matches: 14. Germline V gene lookup returns CDR1 LGHNA and CDR2 YSLEER. CDR3 sequence (DNA): TGCGCCAGCAGCATCCGGGGCAGGGGGCCACTTCATGGCTACACCTTC. It yields the protein CASSIRGRGPLHGYTF.

This clone was seen a single time. This chain connects TRBV7-2 to TRBJ1-1, with 9 positions matching TRBD1. This CDR3 has 17 amino acids. Germline CDR1 is SGHTA and CDR2 is FQGNSA. Trimming took 4 bases from V and 4 from J; bases not matched to a gene: 13. The chain's CDR3 is CASSYRGPLSQFTEAFF. The CDR3 DNA sequence: TGTGCCAGCAGCTACAGGGGGCCGCTCAGCCAGTTCACTGAAGCTTTCTTT.

The V gene is TRBV7-2, the J gene TRBJ1-1; 7 bases line up with TRBD1. Trimming at V came to 5 bases and at J to 8 bases, leaving 2 bases not matched to a gene. Germline V lookup: CDR1 SGHTA, CDR2 FQGNSA. The CDR3 runs 11 residues. The CDR3 coding sequence is TGTGCCAGCAGCCAGGGGGGAGAAGCTTTCTTT. This encodes CASSQGGEAFF.

This clone has more than one count but fewer than ten. The chain links TRBV5-1 to TRBJ2-6, with D hard to call. Germline V gene sequence: CDR1 SGHRS, CDR2 YFSETQ. The CDR3 has 15 amino acids. V was trimmed by 0 bases and J by 4 bases, leaving 8 bases between them. Written as DNA, the CDR3 is TGCGCCAGCAGCTTGGTGGTTGGCGGGGCCAACGTCCTGACTTTC. Translation: CASSLVVGGANVLTF. Drawing the rest from reference TRBV5-1 and TRBJ2-6, the complete variable domain is KAGVTQTPRYLIKTRGQQVTLSCSPISGHRSVSWYQQTPGQGLQFLFEYFSETQRNKGNFPGRFSGRQFSNSRSEMNVSTLELGDSALYLCASSLVVGGANVLTFGAGSRLTVL.

The J gene is TRBJ2-7, the V gene TRBV11-1, with 10 bases that match TRBD1. The CDR3 runs to 14 residues. V gave up 7 bases and J gave up 2 bases; unmatched junction bases: 5. The germline CDR1 and CDR2 sequences are SGHAT and FQDESV (reference sequence). For the CDR3, the DNA is TGTGCCAGCACCCCGACAGGGGGCGCCTACGAGCAGTACTTC. Translating it yields CASTPTGGAYEQYF.

This clone appeared many times. This specimen includes other DNA sequences encoding the same CDR3. The CDR3 is CASSSGGGSYNSPLHF. In DNA, the CDR3 is TGTGCCAGCAGCTCGGGAGGAGGGTCCTATAATTCACCCCTCCACTTT. The V gene is TRBV7-9, the J gene TRBJ1-6; unclear D gene. CDR1 and CDR2 from the germline V gene are SEHNR and FQNEAQ (reference sequence). V was trimmed by 4 bases and J by 1 base, leaving 11 bases between them. The CDR3 spans 16 residues.

Only a few counts were recorded for this clone. The chain recombines TRBV10-2 with TRBJ2-1; 8 bases align to TRBD2. This CDR3 is built from 14 residues. Germline trimming cut 2 bases from V and 4 bases from J; bases unmatched to any gene: 1. Germline CDR1 reads WSHSY; CDR2 reads SAAADI. The CDR3 DNA sequence: TGCGCCAGCAGTGAGGTAGCGGGGTACAATGAGCAGTTCTTC. Its protein is CASSEVAGYNEQFF.

V gene TRBV19 combines with J gene TRBJ2-1, with 9 bases aligning to TRBD2. With 5 bases clipped from V and 4 bases from J, the junction kept 6 bases outside the gene matches. This CDR3 spans 15 amino acids. Germline-derived CDR1 and CDR2 are LNHDA and SQIVND (reference sequence). The CDR3 DNA sequence: TGTGCCAGTAGTCCTCTAGCGGGACAATACAATGAGCAGTTCTTC. Its translation is CASSPLAGQYNEQFF.

This clone was counted a few times. The chain combines TRBV7-6 with TRBJ1-2, with D possibly being TRBD1 (5 bases). V lost 0 bases to trimming and J lost 7 bases, with 15 bases between them. This CDR3 contains 15 residues. Per the germline V gene, CDR1 is SGHVS and CDR2 is FNYEAQ. The CDR3 DNA sequence: TGTGCCAGCAGCTTAGCGGTGGCAGGGAATAGTGGCTACACCTTC. Translation: CASSLAVAGNSGYTF.

The chain couples TRBV19 to TRBJ1-5; D unresolved. V gave up 2 bases and J gave up 7 bases, with 12 bases separating them. This CDR3 has 14 amino acids. Germline CDR1 is LNHDA and CDR2 is SQIVND (reference sequence). CDR3 protein: CASSITPPGQPQHF. For the CDR3, the DNA is TGTGCCAGTAGTATAACCCCCCCGGGGCAGCCCCAGCATTTT.

The rearrangement joins TRBV19 to TRBJ2-7; 8 nucleotides agree with TRBD2. Germline assignment: CDR1 LNHDA and CDR2 SQIVND (reference sequence). This CDR3 has 16 amino acids. Trimming removed 6 bases from V and 2 bases from J; junction bases left unmatched: 12. CDR3 in DNA: TGTGCCAGTAGCCCACTTACTACTAGCGGTGCCTACGAGCAGTACTTC. It yields the protein CASSPLTTSGAYEQYF. Using reference TRBV19 and TRBJ2-7 for the parts outside the CDR3, the full variable domain is DGGITQSPKYLFRKEGQNVTLSCEQNLNHDAMYWYRQDPGQGLRLIYYSQIVNDFQKGDIAEGYSVSREKKESFPLTVTSAQKNPTAFYLCASSPLTTSGAYEQYFGPGTRLTVT.

This clone occurred once. The V and J genes are TRBV19 and TRBJ1-2; 7 nucleotides agree with TRBD1. The V gene's germline CDR1 is LNHDA and CDR2 SQIVND (reference sequence). The CDR3 contains 15 residues. Trimming cost V 3 bases and J 5 bases; bases outside gene matches: 9. CDR3 in amino acids: CASSMATGPLYGYTF. The CDR3 nucleotides are TGTGCCAGTAGTATGGCGACAGGGCCGCTATATGGCTACACCTTC. The full variable domain, rest sourced from reference TRBV19 and TRBJ1-2, is DGGITQSPKYLFRKEGQNVTLSCEQNLNHDAMYWYRQDPGQGLRLIYYSQIVNDFQKGDIAEGYSVSREKKESFPLTVTSAQKNPTAFYLCASSMATGPLYGYTFGSGTRLTVV.

V usage is TRBV6-5 and J usage is TRBJ1-2, with TRBD1 matching over 7 bases. Germline loops: CDR1 MNHEY, CDR2 SVGAGI. V trimming: 8 bases; J trimming: 4 bases; junction bases outside the gene matches: 1. The CDR3 loop spans 11 amino acids. CDR3 nucleotides: TGTGCCAGCGGGGACAGCTATGGCTACACCTTC. The encoded protein is CASGDSYGYTF.

This rearrangement joins TRBV11-2 to TRBJ2-7; 12 bases agree with TRBD2. This CDR3 is 15 amino acids long. Looked up from germline, CDR1 is SGHAT and CDR2 is FQNNGV. Trimming took 5 bases from V and 4 from J; bases not matched to a gene: 6. CDR3: CASSLRTSGTYEQYF. The CDR3 DNA sequence: TGTGCCAGCAGCCTCAGGACTAGCGGGACTTACGAGCAGTACTTC.

The chain is built from TRBV13 and TRBJ1-2; TRBD1 matches 7 bases. The CDR3 contains 13 residues. The trim removed 5 bases at V and 6 bases at J, leaving 6 bases unmatched. Germline CDR1 is PRHDT and CDR2 is FYEKMQ (reference sequence). The DNA for the CDR3 is TGTGCCAGCAGCACCCAAACAGGGGATGGCTACACCTTC. Its translation is CASSTQTGDGYTF.

V usage is TRBV15 and J usage is TRBJ1-4, with 10 bases lining up with TRBD1. This CDR3 spans 18 amino acids. Germline V gene lookup returns CDR1 LNHNV and CDR2 YYDKDF (reference sequence). With V trimmed by 4 bases and J by 4 bases, 12 bases remained unmatched. DNA for the CDR3: TGTGCCACCAGCAAAACGACAGGGGGCCTCTCGGGTAATGAAAAACTGTTTTTT. Protein product: CATSKTTGGLSGNEKLFF.

This chain connects TRBV11-2 to TRBJ2-1, with 13 bases matching TRBD2. The germline V gene has CDR1 SGHAT and CDR2 FQNNGV. J was trimmed by 9 bases and V by 4 bases; bases with no gene match: 6. The CDR3 has 15 amino acids. The CDR3 sequence is CASSWTSGSTGEQFF. The CDR3 DNA reads as TGTGCCAGCAGCTGGACTAGCGGGAGTACGGGTGAGCAGTTCTTC. Using reference TRBV11-2 and TRBJ2-1 for the parts outside the CDR3, the full variable domain is EAGVAQSPRYKIIEKRQSVAFWCNPISGHATLYWYQQILGQGPKLLIQFQNNGVVDDSQLPKDRFSAERLKGVDSTLKIQPAKLEDSAVYLCASSWTSGSTGEQFFGPGTRLTVL.

The rearrangement links TRBV3-1 (or the pseudogene TRBV3-2) to TRBJ1-4; 10 bases agree with TRBD1. Unmatched junction bases numbered 7, after V lost 6 bases and J lost 3 bases. Germline CDR1 is LGHDT and CDR2 is YNNKEL (reference sequence). CDR3 length: 16 amino acids. The CDR3 sequence: CASRLTGTGANEKLFF. CDR3 nucleotides: TGTGCCAGCAGACTTACTGGGACAGGGGCTAATGAAAAACTGTTTTTT.

CDR3 nucleotides: TGTGCCAGCAGCCCTCAGGGGCCTTCCTTCTACGAGCAGTACTTC. The encoded protein is CASSPQGPSFYEQYF. This sequence joins TRBV5-8 and TRBJ2-7, with D perhaps matching TRBD1 (6 bases). Trimming took off 4 bases at V and 3 bases at J, with 17 bases between the two ends. Germline V gene lookup returns CDR1 SGHTS and CDR2 YDEGEE. The CDR3 is made up of 15 amino acids.

The gene calls are TRBV28 and TRBJ1-1; TRBD1 might be the D (5 bases). Germline assignment: CDR1 MDHEN and CDR2 SYDVKM. This CDR3 comprises 11 residues. V was trimmed by 6 bases and J by 7 bases, leaving 9 bases between them. The CDR3 spells CASSQGLEAFF. As DNA, the CDR3 is TGTGCCAGCAGCCAGGGCCTTGAAGCTTTCTTT.

The chain combines TRBV7-9 with TRBJ2-3, with D possibly being TRBD2 (5 bases). V lost 1 base, J lost 0 bases, and 17 bases lay in between. The germline V gene has CDR1 SEHNR and CDR2 FQNEAQ (reference sequence). The CDR3 spans 18 residues. CDR3 nucleotides: TGTGCCAGCAGCTTAGGTGTTCGGGGTCTAGAAAGCACAGATACGCAGTATTTT. Its translation is CASSLGVRGLESTDTQYF.